This TCR beta chain stems from a study of radiation and T cells in renal cell carcinoma. Trimming left V 4 bases short and J 0 bases short, with 6 bases between. CDR1 SGHTA and CDR2 FQGNSA come from the germline V gene. There are 13 residues in the CDR3. Measured with immunoSEQ multiplex PCR; TCRdb has only the in-frame clones, and not every one. The table has some 120,000 clones, over 75% seen once. Time point defined: blood 2 weeks post-SBRT. The sample's treatment: 15 Gy SBRT to primary tumor, nephrectomy 4 weeks later. This renal cell carcinoma was of the clear cell type. This TCR came from an older woman with renal cell carcinoma. The material was blood, obtained from a patient whose treatment included radiotherapy and nephrectomy. The J gene is TRBJ1-1, the V gene TRBV7-2; no reliable D call. CDR3 residues: CASSSNMNTEAFF. The DNA of the CDR3 is TGTGCCAGCAGCTCCAATATGAACACTGAAGCTTTCTTT.